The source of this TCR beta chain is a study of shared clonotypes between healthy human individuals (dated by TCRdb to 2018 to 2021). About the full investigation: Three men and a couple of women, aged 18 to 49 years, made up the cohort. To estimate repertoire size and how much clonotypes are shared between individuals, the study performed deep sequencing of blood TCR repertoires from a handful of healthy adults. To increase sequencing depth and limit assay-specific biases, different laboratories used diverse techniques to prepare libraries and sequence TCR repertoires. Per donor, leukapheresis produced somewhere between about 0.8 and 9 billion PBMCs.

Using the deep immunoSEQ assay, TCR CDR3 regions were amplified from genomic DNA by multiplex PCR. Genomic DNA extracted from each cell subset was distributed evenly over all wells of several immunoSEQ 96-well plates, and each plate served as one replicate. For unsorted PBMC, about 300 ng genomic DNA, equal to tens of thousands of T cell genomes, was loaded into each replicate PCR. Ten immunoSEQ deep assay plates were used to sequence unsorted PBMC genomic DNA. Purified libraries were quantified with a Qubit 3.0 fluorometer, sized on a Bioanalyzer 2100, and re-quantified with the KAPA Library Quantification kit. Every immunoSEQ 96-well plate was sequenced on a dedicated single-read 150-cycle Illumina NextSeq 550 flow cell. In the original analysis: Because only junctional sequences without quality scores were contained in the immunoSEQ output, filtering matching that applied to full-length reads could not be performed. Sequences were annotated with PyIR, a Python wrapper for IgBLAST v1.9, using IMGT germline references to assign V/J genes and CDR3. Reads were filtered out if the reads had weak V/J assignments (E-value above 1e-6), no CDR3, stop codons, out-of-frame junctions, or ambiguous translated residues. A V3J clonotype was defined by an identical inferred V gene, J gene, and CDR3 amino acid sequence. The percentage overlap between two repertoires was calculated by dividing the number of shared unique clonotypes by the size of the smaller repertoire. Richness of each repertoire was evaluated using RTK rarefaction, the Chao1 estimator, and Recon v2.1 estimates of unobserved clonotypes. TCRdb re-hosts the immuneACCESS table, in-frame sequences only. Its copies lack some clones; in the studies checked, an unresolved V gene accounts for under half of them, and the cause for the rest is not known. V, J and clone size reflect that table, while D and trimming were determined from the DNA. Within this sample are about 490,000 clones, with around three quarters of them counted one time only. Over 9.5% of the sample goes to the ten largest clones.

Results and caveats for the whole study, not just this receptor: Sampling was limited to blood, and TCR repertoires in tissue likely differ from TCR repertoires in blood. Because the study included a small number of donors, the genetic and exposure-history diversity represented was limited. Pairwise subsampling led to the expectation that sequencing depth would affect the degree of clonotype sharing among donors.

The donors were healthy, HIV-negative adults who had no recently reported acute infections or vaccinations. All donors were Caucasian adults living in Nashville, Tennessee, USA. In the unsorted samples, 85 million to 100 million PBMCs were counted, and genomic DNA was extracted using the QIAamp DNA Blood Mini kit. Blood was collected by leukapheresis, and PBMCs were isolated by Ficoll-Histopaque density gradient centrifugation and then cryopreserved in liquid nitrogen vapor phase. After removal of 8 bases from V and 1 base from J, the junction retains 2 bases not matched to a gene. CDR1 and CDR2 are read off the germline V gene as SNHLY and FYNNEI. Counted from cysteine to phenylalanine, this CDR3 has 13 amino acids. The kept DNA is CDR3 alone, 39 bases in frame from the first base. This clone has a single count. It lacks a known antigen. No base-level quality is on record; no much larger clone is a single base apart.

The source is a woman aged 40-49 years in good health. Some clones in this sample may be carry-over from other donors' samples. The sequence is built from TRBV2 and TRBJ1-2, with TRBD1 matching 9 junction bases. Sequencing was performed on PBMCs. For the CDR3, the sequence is CASGTGLNYGYTF. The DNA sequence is TGTGCCAGCGGGACAGGGCTTAACTATGGCTACACCTTC.